This T cell receptor (beta chain) was found in a study of identifying expanded T cells in peripheral blood. General observations from the study: Approximately two-week clone count variance significantly increased as total template count grew. Differentially abundant clones: roughly 1.2 between replicates, 15 to 17 at approximately 14 days, less than 25 at four.

Collection occurred without any documented infections or immune events in donors. Germline assignment: CDR1 MDHEN and CDR2 SYDVKM. This CDR3 contains 15 residues. Trimming removed 6 bases from V and 4 bases from J, with 18 bases in between. Assay used: immunoSEQ multiplex PCR; TCRdb lists only in-frame clones, some missing. The table shows fewer than 130,000 clones, with 85% to 90% occurring only once. For this clone: The antigen remains undetermined.

The rearrangement joins TRBV28 to TRBJ1-2; tentative D call: TRBD1 (5 bases). This TCR derives from a person between 18 and 70 years old in good health. The sample consisted of blood. This CDR3 is CASRPRTLGGYGYTF. DNA of the CDR3: TGTGCCAGCAGACCCCGGACGCTCGGGGGCTATGGCTACACCTTC.